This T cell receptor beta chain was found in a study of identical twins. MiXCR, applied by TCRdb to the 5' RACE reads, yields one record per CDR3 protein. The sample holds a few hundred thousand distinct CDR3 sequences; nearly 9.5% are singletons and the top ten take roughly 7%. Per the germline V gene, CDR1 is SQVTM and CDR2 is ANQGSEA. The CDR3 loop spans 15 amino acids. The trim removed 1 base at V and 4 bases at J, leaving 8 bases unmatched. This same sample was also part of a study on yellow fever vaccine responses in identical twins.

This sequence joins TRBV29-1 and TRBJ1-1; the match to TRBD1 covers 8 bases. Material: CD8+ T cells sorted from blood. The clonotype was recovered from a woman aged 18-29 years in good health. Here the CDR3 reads CSVEGRDRQSTEAFF. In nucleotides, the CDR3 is TGCAGCGTTGAAGGCCGGGACAGGCAGAGCACTGAAGCTTTCTTT.